This T cell receptor (beta chain) was found in a study of shared clonotypes between healthy human individuals (dated by TCRdb to about 2020). About the study as a whole: A couple of women and a few men aged 18 to 49 years were included in the cohort. To estimate repertoire size and how much clonotypes are shared between individuals, the study performed deep sequencing of blood TCR repertoires from five healthy adults. To increase sequencing depth and limit assay-specific biases, different laboratories used diverse techniques to prepare libraries and sequence TCR repertoires. Between about 0.8 and 9 billion PBMCs per donor were obtained by leukapheresis. Per donor, three plates each were used for CD4 naive and CD4 memory, two for CD8 naive, and one for CD8 memory.

A remark on this clone: No cognate antigen has been identified for it. It has no much larger one-base neighbor in the sample; base qualities were not kept.

The donors were healthy, HIV-negative adults who had no recently reported acute infections or vaccinations. Only Caucasian adults living in Nashville, Tennessee, USA were represented among the donors. CD4+ T cells were enriched by magnetic negative selection; naive cells were then positively selected on CD45RA, and the negative fraction formed the memory subset. After blood collection by leukapheresis, PBMCs were isolated using Ficoll-Histopaque density gradient centrifugation and then cryopreserved in the vapor phase of liquid nitrogen. Purity and quantity of every magnetically sorted T cell population were checked by analytical flow cytometry. Genomic DNA was isolated from every sorted fraction and measured by UV absorbance on a Nanodrop 2000c. General conclusions and limits of the study: Sampling was restricted to blood, and TCR repertoires in tissue are likely to differ from TCR repertoires in blood. Estimated clonotype richness was generally larger for naive than for memory subsets. Pairwise subsampling indicated that sequencing depth was expected to affect the degree of clonotype sharing among donors. When four donors were compared, the shared fraction of clonotypes was 5% to 6.5% for naive CD4, over 3% for naive CD8, 2% to 2.5% for memory CD4, and less than 0.45% for memory CD8. Compared with non-shared clonotypes, the clonotypes found in all four sorted-subset donors had higher generation probabilities. The genetic and exposure-history diversity represented was limited by the small number of donors. Even with the large sequencing depth, rarefaction of the sorted-subset datasets indicated that sequencing was incomplete.

CDR1 and CDR2, per the germline V gene (reference sequence), are LNHDA and SQIVND. The CDR3 starts with the cysteine, ends with the phenylalanine, and has 15 residues. The read is trimmed to its CDR3 DNA, 45 bases read in frame from base 1. V and J are trimmed by 5 bases and 8 bases, and the gene matches miss 6 bases of the junction. TCR CDR3 regions were amplified from genomic DNA by multiplex PCR using the deep immunoSEQ assay. Extracted genomic DNA from each cell subset was distributed evenly across all wells of several immunoSEQ 96-well plates, and each plate was treated as a replicate. For sorted subsets, 150 to 250 ng genomic DNA, equal to tens of thousands of T cell genomes, was loaded into each replicate PCR. The purified libraries were quantified using a Qubit 3.0 fluorometer, sized with a Bioanalyzer 2100, and then quantified again using the KAPA Library Quantification kit. Every immunoSEQ 96-well plate was sequenced on a separate single-read 150-cycle Illumina NextSeq 550 flow cell. Processing in the source paper ran as follows. Because the immunoSEQ output included only junctional sequences and no quality scores, the filtering could not be the same as the filtering used for full-length reads. To assign V/J genes and CDR3, sequences were annotated against IMGT germline references using PyIR, a Python wrapper for IgBLAST v1.9. Reads with weak V/J assignments (E-value above 1e-6), missing CDR3, stop codons, out-of-frame junctions, or ambiguous translated residues were removed. V3J clonotypes were defined as sequences sharing an identical inferred V gene, J gene, and CDR3 amino acid sequence. The percentage overlap between two repertoires was calculated by dividing the number of shared unique clonotypes by the size of the smaller repertoire. Richness of each repertoire was evaluated using RTK rarefaction, the Chao1 estimator, and Recon v2.1 estimates of unobserved clonotypes. For all TCRbeta clonotypes obtained by the gDNA method from a few donors, generation probabilities were computed with OLGA. TCRdb retrieved this table from immuneACCESS and kept in-frame rearrangements only. Not all clones are present; in checked studies, unresolved V genes account for under half, and no reason is known for the remainder. The V and J calls and clone size come from that table; D and trimming were worked out from the DNA. The sample profile shows approximately 1,500,000 clones; 95% to 99% of them were found once. Jointly, the top ten make up approximately 0.45% of the sample.

The sequence came from a man aged 30 to 39 in good health. Sequenced sample: naive CD4+ T cells sorted from blood. The sample's cell subset or site label is to be understood as: CD45RA+ positively selected. The chain is assembled from TRBV19 and TRBJ2-2; 12 middle bases align to TRBD2. The encoded CDR3 is CASSRTSGIGGELFF. The DNA sequence reads TGTGCCAGTAGTCGGACTAGCGGGATCGGGGGGGAGCTGTTTTTT.